This T cell receptor beta chain emerged from a study of blood T cell repertoires in COVID-19. Study-level information: The study drew acute and convalescent COVID-19 samples from the United States, Italy and Spain. PBMCs, B-cell-depleted T cells, or T cells provided the cDNA or gDNA that made up the material.

The table came from immunoSEQ multiplex PCR; TCRdb's copy has only in-frame clones and leaves some out. This sample has around 150,000 clones, with more than 65% found just once. V was shortened by 0 bases and J by 4 bases, with 13 bases between the two germline ends. The CDR3 spans 15 residues. Germline V gene data show CDR1 as SGDLS and CDR2 as YYNGEE. The sequence came from a woman between 50 and 59 years old in a cohort sampled during active or convalescent COVID-19. This chain uses TRBV9 with TRBJ2-5, with a tentative D call TRBD1 (6 bases). Sequencing was carried out using peripheral blood. CDR3 amino acids: CASSVATGMGETQYF. CDR3 DNA: TGTGCCAGCAGCGTAGCTACAGGGATGGGAGAGACCCAGTACTTC.